These T cell receptor beta chains were read from a single sample in a study of OX40 agonist ivuxolimab in advanced cancers. The assay was immunoSEQ multiplex PCR, and TCRdb's table has in-frame clones only and misses some. The data contain roughly 80,000 clones, roughly 84% of them singletons. This specimen was CD4+ or CD8+ T cells sorted from blood, taken in a trial of the OX40 agonist ivuxolimab. The receptors originated from an adult with an advanced solid tumor such as melanoma, head and neck, liver or kidney cancer. Both conserved end residues are part of each CDR3. D genes are given only for firm matches. A clone size is listed for some rows: how often the clone was seen (once, few, many), or a class if it is expanded.

j_call: TRBJ2-5
v_call: TRBV6-1
clone_size: .
d_call: TRBD2
cdr3_aa: CASSGGGAEETQYF
cdr3_nt: TGTGCCAGCAGTGGCGGGGGGGCCGAAGAGACCCAGTACTTC

j_call: TRBJ2-2
v_call: TRBV7-2
clone_size: .
d_call: TRBD1
cdr3_aa: CASSLIRQGAGELFF
cdr3_nt: TGTGCCAGCAGCTTGATTCGACAGGGGGCCGGGGAGCTGTTTTTT

j_call: TRBJ1-5
v_call: TRBV7-2
clone_size: .
d_call: .
cdr3_aa: CASSPGRGNQPQHF
cdr3_nt: TGTGCCAGCAGCCCCGGAAGGGGCAATCAGCCCCAGCATTTT

j_call: TRBJ2-1
v_call: TRBV18
clone_size: .
d_call: .
cdr3_aa: CASSPQGGNNEQFF
cdr3_nt: TGTGCCAGCTCACCACAAGGCGGAAACAATGAGCAGTTCTTC

j_call: TRBJ2-4
v_call: TRBV7-2
clone_size: .
d_call: TRBD2
cdr3_aa: CASSFLLAGGPTNIQYF
cdr3_nt: TGTGCCAGCAGCTTTCTACTAGCGGGAGGGCCAACAAACATTCAGTACTTC

j_call: TRBJ2-1
v_call: TRBV6-4
clone_size: .
d_call: .
cdr3_aa: CASSDQRTSSYNEQFF
cdr3_nt: TGTGCCAGCAGTGACCAGCGTACGAGCTCCTACAATGAGCAGTTCTTC

j_call: TRBJ1-1
v_call: TRBV28
clone_size: .
d_call: .
cdr3_aa: CASRTPGNTEAFF
cdr3_nt: TGTGCCAGCAGGACTCCGGGGAACACTGAAGCTTTCTTT

j_call: TRBJ1-2
v_call: TRBV6-5
clone_size: .
d_call: .
cdr3_aa: CASIDWGSRGYTF
cdr3_nt: TGTGCCAGCATCGACTGGGGGTCCCGCGGCTACACCTTC

j_call: TRBJ2-2
v_call: TRBV11-3
clone_size: once
d_call: .
cdr3_aa: CASSYGASSGELFF
cdr3_nt: TGTGCCAGCAGCTACGGGGCGAGCTCCGGGGAGCTGTTTTTT

j_call: TRBJ1-3
v_call: TRBV2
clone_size: .
d_call: .
cdr3_aa: CASSEEGQGGNTIYF
cdr3_nt: TGTGCCAGCAGTGAAGAAGGTCAGGGTGGGAACACCATATATTTT

j_call: TRBJ2-1
v_call: TRBV12-5
clone_size: few
d_call: .
cdr3_aa: CASGPRGRDPYNEQFF
cdr3_nt: TGTGCTAGTGGGCCGAGGGGCAGGGACCCCTACAATGAGCAGTTCTTC

j_call: TRBJ2-1
v_call: TRBV6-5
clone_size: .
d_call: .
cdr3_aa: CASSYSGTAYNEQFF
cdr3_nt: TGTGCCAGCAGTTACTCGGGAACTGCCTACAATGAGCAGTTCTTC

j_call: TRBJ2-2
v_call: TRBV29-1
clone_size: .
d_call: .
cdr3_aa: CSVSSVGPNTGELFF
cdr3_nt: TGCAGCGTTTCCTCAGTAGGACCGAACACCGGGGAGCTGTTTTTT

j_call: TRBJ2-5
v_call: TRBV18
clone_size: .
d_call: .
cdr3_aa: CASSPGQKETQYF
cdr3_nt: TGTGCCAGCTCACCTGGACAGAAAGAGACCCAGTACTTC

j_call: TRBJ2-3
v_call: TRBV27
clone_size: .
d_call: .
cdr3_aa: CASSYGNTQYF
cdr3_nt: TGTGCCAGCAGTTACGGTAATACGCAGTATTTT

j_call: TRBJ1-2
v_call: TRBV28
clone_size: .
d_call: .
cdr3_aa: CASSLFGQTNYGYTF
cdr3_nt: TGTGCCAGCAGTTTATTTGGACAGACCAACTATGGCTACACCTTC

j_call: TRBJ2-5
v_call: TRBV5-1
clone_size: few
d_call: TRBD2
cdr3_aa: CASSLGGLAGGIVVTQYF
cdr3_nt: TGCGCCAGCAGCTTGGGGGGACTAGCGGGAGGAATTGTTGTGACCCAGTACTTC

j_call: TRBJ1-4
v_call: TRBV19
clone_size: .
d_call: TRBD1
cdr3_aa: CASSATGKRVSTNEKLFF
cdr3_nt: TGTGCCAGTAGTGCGACAGGGAAGAGGGTCTCAACTAATGAAAAACTGTTTTTT

j_call: TRBJ1-3
v_call: TRBV7-6
clone_size: .
d_call: .
cdr3_aa: CASSLAQQGRNTIYF
cdr3_nt: TGTGCCAGCAGCTTAGCGCAACAGGGCCGAAACACCATATATTTT

j_call: TRBJ1-2
v_call: TRBV18
clone_size: .
d_call: TRBD1
cdr3_aa: CASSPTTGAGGYYGYTF
cdr3_nt: TGTGCCAGCTCACCAACTACAGGGGCCGGGGGTTACTATGGCTACACCTTC

j_call: TRBJ1-2
v_call: TRBV27
clone_size: .
d_call: TRBD1
cdr3_aa: CASGPQGAGYGYTF
cdr3_nt: TGTGCCAGCGGTCCTCAGGGGGCAGGTTATGGCTACACCTTC

j_call: TRBJ2-5
v_call: TRBV14
clone_size: .
d_call: .
cdr3_aa: CASSQVRAARGPQYF
cdr3_nt: TGTGCCAGCAGCCAAGTACGGGCAGCCCGCGGGCCCCAGTACTTC

j_call: TRBJ1-6
v_call: TRBV4-1
clone_size: .
d_call: .
cdr3_aa: CASSQDRVENSPLHF
cdr3_nt: TGCGCCAGCAGCCAAGACAGGGTTGAGAATTCACCCCTCCACTTT

j_call: TRBJ1-2
v_call: TRBV7-8
clone_size: .
d_call: .
cdr3_aa: CASSLEAGLGYGYTF
cdr3_nt: TGTGCCAGCAGCTTAGAGGCCGGGTTAGGCTATGGCTACACCTTC

j_call: TRBJ1-6
v_call: TRBV6-5
clone_size: .
d_call: .
cdr3_aa: CASSYSPTANSPLHF
cdr3_nt: TGTGCCAGCAGTTACTCGCCGACAGCTAATTCACCCCTCCACTTT

j_call: TRBJ2-1
v_call: TRBV18
clone_size: .
d_call: .
cdr3_aa: CASSPRVSSSYNEQFF
cdr3_nt: TGTGCCAGCTCACCACGGGTCAGTAGCTCCTACAATGAGCAGTTCTTC

j_call: TRBJ2-7
v_call: TRBV11-2
clone_size: .
d_call: .
cdr3_aa: CASSIRLVGVDEQYF
cdr3_nt: TGTGCCAGCAGCATCAGACTAGTAGGGGTAGACGAGCAGTACTTC

j_call: TRBJ2-6
v_call: TRBV5-1
clone_size: once
d_call: TRBD1
cdr3_aa: CASSRQGARLSGANVLTF
cdr3_nt: TGCGCCAGCAGCCGACAGGGGGCCCGGCTATCTGGGGCCAACGTCCTGACTTTC

j_call: TRBJ1-2
v_call: TRBV6-5
clone_size: .
d_call: .
cdr3_aa: CASSYSRVRYGYTF
cdr3_nt: TGTGCCAGCAGTTACTCTAGGGTACGCTATGGCTACACCTTC

j_call: TRBJ1-3
v_call: TRBV5-1
clone_size: .
d_call: .
cdr3_aa: CASSPSPGNTIYF
cdr3_nt: TGCGCCAGCAGCCCAAGCCCTGGAAACACCATATATTTT

j_call: TRBJ1-3
v_call: TRBV19
clone_size: .
d_call: .
cdr3_aa: CASSSRGTTGLSGNTIYF
cdr3_nt: TGTGCCAGTAGTTCGCGGGGAACCACAGGGCTCTCTGGAAACACCATATATTTT

j_call: TRBJ2-7
v_call: TRBV7-2
clone_size: once
d_call: TRBD2
cdr3_aa: CASSTPPLQAGGSYEQYF
cdr3_nt: TGTGCCAGCAGCACACCCCCCCTCCAAGCGGGAGGATCCTACGAGCAGTACTTC

j_call: TRBJ2-7
v_call: TRBV19
clone_size: .
d_call: TRBD1
cdr3_aa: CASSISTGGRYEQYF
cdr3_nt: TGTGCCAGTAGTATAAGTACAGGGGGCCGCTACGAGCAGTACTTC

j_call: TRBJ2-7
v_call: TRBV7-6
clone_size: .
d_call: .
cdr3_aa: CASSFTPGVEQYF
cdr3_nt: TGTGCCAGCAGCTTTACCCCGGGGGTCGAGCAGTACTTC

j_call: TRBJ1-2
v_call: TRBV28
clone_size: .
d_call: TRBD1
cdr3_aa: CASNPETGFYGYTF
cdr3_nt: TGTGCCAGCAACCCTGAGACAGGGTTCTATGGCTACACCTTC

j_call: TRBJ1-1
v_call: TRBV5-1
clone_size: .
d_call: .
cdr3_aa: CASSSRDPGLTEAFF
cdr3_nt: TGCGCCAGCAGCAGCCGGGACCCCGGGCTTACTGAAGCTTTCTTT

j_call: TRBJ1-2
v_call: TRBV21-1
clone_size: .
d_call: .
cdr3_aa: CASSNGLNYGYTF
cdr3_nt: TGTGCCAGCAGCAACGGACTTAACTATGGCTACACCTTC

j_call: TRBJ2-7
v_call: TRBV5-1
clone_size: .
d_call: .
cdr3_aa: CASSRRWTYEQYF
cdr3_nt: TGCGCCAGCAGCCGTCGGTGGACCTACGAGCAGTACTTC

j_call: TRBJ1-5
v_call: TRBV28
clone_size: .
d_call: TRBD1
cdr3_aa: CASSLSGGSNQPQHF
cdr3_nt: TGTGCCAGCAGTTTGTCAGGGGGAAGCAATCAGCCCCAGCATTTT

j_call: TRBJ2-7
v_call: TRBV5-5
clone_size: .
d_call: TRBD1
cdr3_aa: CASSLFVTGDYEQYF
cdr3_nt: TGTGCCAGCAGCTTGTTTGTGACAGGGGACTACGAGCAGTACTTC

j_call: TRBJ1-2
v_call: TRBV18
clone_size: .
d_call: .
cdr3_aa: CASSPNTGTYGYTF
cdr3_nt: TGTGCCAGCTCACCCAATACCGGGACCTATGGCTACACCTTC

j_call: TRBJ1-2
v_call: TRBV28
clone_size: .
d_call: TRBD1
cdr3_aa: CASSRLTGFMGYTF
cdr3_nt: TGTGCCAGCAGTAGACTGACAGGGTTTATGGGCTACACCTTC

j_call: TRBJ2-5
v_call: TRBV19
clone_size: once
d_call: .
cdr3_aa: CASSMGDGETQYF
cdr3_nt: TGTGCCAGTAGTATGGGGGACGGAGAGACCCAGTACTTC

j_call: TRBJ1-1
v_call: TRBV7-2
clone_size: .
d_call: .
cdr3_aa: CASSRKGGTEAFF
cdr3_nt: TGTGCCAGCAGCCGAAAGGGAGGTACTGAAGCTTTCTTT

j_call: TRBJ2-3
v_call: TRBV6-1
clone_size: few
d_call: TRBD2
cdr3_aa: CASSERREGQYTQYF
cdr3_nt: TGTGCCAGCAGTGAAAGGCGGGAGGGCCAATATACGCAGTATTTT